The 9 T cell receptor beta chains listed next were all sequenced from one sample in a study of shared clonotypes between healthy human individuals. The repertoire was sequenced with immunoSEQ multiplex PCR; TCRdb's copy has only in-frame clones and lacks some. In the table there are a few million clones, approximately 94% of which are singletons. The sequencing input was naive CD4+ T cells sorted from blood. Subset: CD45RA+ positively selected. The receptors were sampled from a man aged 18 to 29 in good health.

The rearrangement links TRBV28 to TRBJ2-1; 10 bases line up with TRBD2. Germline V gene lookup returns CDR1 MDHEN and CDR2 SYDVKM. Trimming removed 5 bases from V and 2 bases from J; junction bases left unmatched: 6. CDR3 length: 16 amino acids. The CDR3 reads CASSTRLAGPYNEQFF. The CDR3 nucleotides are TGTGCCAGCAGTACCCGACTAGCGGGCCCCTACAATGAGCAGTTCTTC.

This clone has just one count. This chain links TRBV15 with TRBJ2-3; TRBD1 agrees at 12 bases. The CDR3 sequence is 19 residues long. Unmatched junction bases numbered 7, after V lost 0 bases and J lost 0 bases. Germline loops: CDR1 LNHNV, CDR2 YYDKDF (reference sequence). CDR3 in amino acids: CATSRDPGTGGFSTDTQYF. The CDR3 DNA sequence: TGTGCCACCAGCAGAGATCCGGGGACAGGGGGCTTCAGCACAGATACGCAGTATTTT. Complete variable domain (other parts from reference TRBV15 and TRBJ2-3): DAMVIQNPRYQVTQFGKPVTLSCSQTLNHNVMYWYQQKSSQAPKLLFHYYDKDFNNEADTPDNFQSRRPNTSFCFLDIRSPGLGDTAMYLCATSRDPGTGGFSTDTQYFGPGTRLTVL.

The DNA of the CDR3 is TGTGCCAGCTCCAAATCCGGGACAGGGGCCGGAGATACGCAGTATTTT. Encoded protein: CASSKSGTGAGDTQYF. The chain is built from TRBV18 and TRBJ2-3; 10 positions agree with TRBD1. CDR3 length: 16 residues. Germline assignment: CDR1 KGHSH and CDR2 LQKENI. The junction had 11 bases not matched to a gene; V was cut back by 6 bases and J by 5 bases.

The chain couples TRBV15 to TRBJ1-4; no definite D call. V was pared by 0 bases and J by 8 bases, with 16 bases between. Germline lookup yields CDR1 LNHNV and CDR2 YYDKDF (reference sequence). The CDR3 covers 16 residues. In nucleotides, the CDR3 is TGTGCCACCAGCAGAGATTCTCCCCTTTTTAACGAAAAACTGTTTTTT. Protein product: CATSRDSPLFNEKLFF.

This chain joins TRBV7-9 and TRBJ2-7; no reliable D call. CDR1 SEHNR and CDR2 FQNEAQ come from the germline V gene (reference sequence). The CDR3 is 12 residues long. Between the trimmed V and J ends, which lost 2 bases and 6 bases, there was a span of 8 bases. The CDR3 loop is CASSLTVTEQYF. For the CDR3, the DNA is TGTGCCAGCAGCTTAACAGTAACCGAGCAGTACTTC. The whole variable domain, filled in from reference TRBV7-9 and TRBJ2-7, reads DTGVSQNPRHKITKRGQNVTFRCDPISEHNRLYWYRQTLGQGPEFLTYFQNEAQLEKSRLLSDRFSAERPKGSFSTLEIQRTEQGDSAMYLCASSLTVTEQYFGPGTRLTVT.

V gene TRBV27 combines with J gene TRBJ1-1, with 7 bases lining up with TRBD1. Germline values: CDR1 MNHEY, CDR2 SMNVEV (reference sequence). After removal of 4 bases from V and 1 base from J, the junction contained 3 bases not matched to a gene. The CDR3 has 14 residues. The DNA of the CDR3 is TGTGCCAGCAGTTGGCGACAGGGGAACACTGAAGCTTTCTTT. This sequence encodes CASSWRQGNTEAFF.

The chain is built from TRBV2 and TRBJ1-6; 7 bases fit TRBD1. CDR1 and CDR2 (germline): SNHLY, FYNNEI. Unmatched junction bases numbered 12, after V lost 6 bases and J lost 10 bases. This CDR3 contains 15 residues. CDR3 region: CASSQGGQVGSPLHF. CDR3 nucleotide sequence: TGTGCCAGCAGCCAAGGGGGCCAGGTAGGCTCACCCCTCCACTTT.

The CDR3 spells CASTRHDSPLHF. Written as DNA, the CDR3 is TGTGCCAGCACCCGACATGATTCACCCCTCCACTTT. V gene TRBV6-6 combines with J gene TRBJ1-6, with unresolved D. Germline V CDR1 and CDR2: MNHNY, SVGAGI (reference sequence). This CDR3 is built from 12 residues. Deletions cut 7 bases from V and 8 bases from J, with 9 bases between.

The gene calls are TRBV10-3 and TRBJ1-1; 7 nucleotides line up with TRBD1. CDR1 and CDR2 from the germline V gene are ENHRY and SYGVKD. The CDR3 is 14 amino acids. V shed 6 bases and J 3 bases; nucleotides not matched to a gene: 7. CDR3 residues: CAIRTSQGHTEAFF. The CDR3 bases are TGTGCCATCAGAACCTCACAGGGGCACACTGAAGCTTTCTTT.